This passage covers 30 T cell receptor beta chains from one sample sequenced in a study of T cell responses to AZD1222 COVID-19 vaccine. Clones were sequenced by immunoSEQ multiplex PCR, and TCRdb holds only the in-frame ones, with some missing. The table lists roughly 98,000 clones, approximately 84% of them singletons. The sample was peripheral blood, taken 28 days after the second AZD1222 dose. These receptors were obtained from an adult who received the AZD1222 COVID-19 vaccine.

This clone has just a few counts. The chain employs TRBV27 and TRBJ2-7, with 8 bases that match TRBD1. Per germline, CDR1 MNHEY and CDR2 SMNVEV (reference sequence). The CDR3 sequence is 13 residues long. After removal of 6 bases from V and 4 bases from J, the junction contained 5 bases not matched to a gene. The DNA of the CDR3 is TGTGCCAGCAGGGGACAGGATAAATACGAGCAGTACTTC. Amino acid sequence: CASRGQDKYEQYF.

This clone was recorded once. The chain joins TRBV5-8 to TRBJ2-7; D is possibly TRBD1 (5 bases). CDR3 length: 15 residues. V gave up 2 bases and J gave up 0 bases, with 12 bases separating them. Germline V gene sequence: CDR1 SGHTS, CDR2 YDEGEE. CDR3 loop: CASSFRQMSSYEQYF. In nucleotides, the CDR3 is TGTGCCAGCAGCTTTAGACAGATGAGCTCCTACGAGCAGTACTTC.

The J gene is TRBJ1-6, the V gene TRBV3-1 (or the pseudogene TRBV3-2); TRBD1 agrees at 9 bases. The CDR3 sequence is 15 residues long. Losses at the gene ends were 6 bases for V and 8 bases for J; bases not matched to a gene: 8. Germline V gene data show CDR1 as LGHDT and CDR2 as YNNKEL (reference sequence). DNA of the CDR3: TGTGCCAGCAGTCTCCCGGGACAGGGTCATTCACCCCTCCACTTT. This translates into CASSLPGQGHSPLHF.

In DNA form, the CDR3 reads TGTGCCAGCAGACGAACCGGGACAGGGGGTGAGGAGCTGTTTTTT. Translating it yields CASRRTGTGGEELFF. The chain joins TRBV7-9 to TRBJ2-2; 11 bases fit TRBD1. Germline V gives CDR1 SEHNR, CDR2 FQNEAQ (reference sequence). The CDR3 has 15 residues. Trimming at V came to 6 bases and at J to 10 bases, leaving 10 bases not matched to a gene.

The V and J genes are TRBV19 and TRBJ2-4; D is unclear. Germline CDR1 LNHDA, CDR2 SQIVND (reference sequence). The V end lost 9 bases, the J end lost 3 bases, and 6 bases lay between the germline ends. The CDR3 is 11 residues long. The DNA of the CDR3 is TGTGCCAGCCGAATCAAAAACATTCAGTACTTC. Translated: CASRIKNIQYF. The full variable domain, in which reference TRBV19 and TRBJ2-4 provide the parts outside the CDR3, is DGGITQSPKYLFRKEGQNVTLSCEQNLNHDAMYWYRQDPGQGLRLIYYSQIVNDFQKGDIAEGYSVSREKKESFPLTVTSAQKNPTAFYLCASRIKNIQYFGAGTRLSVL.

This rearrangement joins TRBV10-3 to TRBJ1-2; no clear D. This CDR3 is built from 17 residues. Germline CDR1 is ENHRY and CDR2 is SYGVKD. Deletions cut 2 bases from V and 6 bases from J, with 22 bases between. The CDR3 DNA sequence: TGTGCCATCAGTGAGCGGCAGCAGTGGGTATTGGTTAATGGCTACACCTTC. It is translated as CAISERQQWVLVNGYTF.

This clone was counted between two and nine times. This sequence joins TRBV30 and TRBJ2-7; 10 bases agree with TRBD1. V lost 7 bases to trimming and J lost 6 bases; unmatched junction nucleotides: 21. Germline values: CDR1 GTSNPN, CDR2 SVGIG (reference sequence). This CDR3 comprises 17 residues. The DNA for the CDR3 is TGTGCCTATTCGAAGCTAGGGACAGGGGAATTTGATCGCGAGCAGTACTTC. Translating gives CAYSKLGTGEFDREQYF.

The sample holds one count of this clone. The V call is TRBV6-2 or TRBV6-3, the J call TRBJ1-4; 10 bases align to TRBD1. Germline V lookup: CDR1 MNHEY, CDR2 SVGEGT. This CDR3 is 15 amino acids long. V lost 5 bases, J lost 9 bases, and 9 bases stayed unmatched. This chain's CDR3 is CASSPNRQGAKKLFF. CDR3 bases: TGTGCCAGCAGTCCGAACCGACAGGGGGCGAAAAAACTGTTTTTT.

CDR3 DNA: TGTGCCAGCAGTGTACAGGGGGCTAATGAAAAACTGTTTTTT. This codes for CASSVQGANEKLFF. This chain uses TRBV27 with TRBJ1-4; 8 bases match TRBD1. The junction had 2 bases not matched to a gene; V was cut back by 5 bases and J by 3 bases. This CDR3 comprises 14 residues. The V gene's germline CDR1 is MNHEY and CDR2 SMNVEV (reference sequence).

Here the CDR3 reads CSGRLAGRELFF. The CDR3 DNA is TGCAGCGGGAGACTAGCGGGGCGGGAGCTGTTTTTT. This chain uses TRBV29-1 with TRBJ2-2; TRBD2 aligns across 11 bases. This CDR3 has 12 amino acids. Germline V gene data show CDR1 as SQVTM and CDR2 as ANQGSEA. V shed 7 bases and J 9 bases; nucleotides not matched to a gene: 4.

This clone has only a few counts. The chain couples TRBV19 to TRBJ2-7; a weak D match, TRBD2 (5 bases). The CDR3 runs to 17 residues. Germline loops: CDR1 LNHDA, CDR2 SQIVND (reference sequence). Trimming removed 4 bases from V and 5 bases from J, with 24 bases in between. The CDR3 DNA is TGTGCCAGTAGTAACGAGGGCTCGGGCCTCCACGCTGACGAGCAGTACTTC. It translates to CASSNEGSGLHADEQYF.

The CDR3 protein is CSARGRNEQFF. The CDR3 bases are TGCAGTGCTAGGGGCCGCAATGAGCAGTTCTTC. The chain couples TRBV20-1 to TRBJ2-1; D not resolved. Germline CDR1 reads DFQATT; CDR2 reads SNEGSKA (reference sequence). The CDR3 consists of 11 residues. Deletions cut 3 bases from V and 6 bases from J, with 6 bases between.

In DNA form, the CDR3 reads TGCAGCGCTTTTTCTTACGCGGGGGCGAGCTCCTACAATGAGCAGTTCTTC. Translation gives CSAFSYAGASSYNEQFF. The rearrangement joins TRBV29-1 to TRBJ2-1; tentatively, D is TRBD2 (7 bases). CDR1 and CDR2 (germline): SQVTM, ANQGSEA. The CDR3 runs 17 residues. The germline V and J ends were trimmed by 7 bases and 0 bases, with 22 bases remaining between them.

This clone was counted many times. The rearrangement joins TRBV3-1 (or the pseudogene TRBV3-2) to TRBJ1-1; 8 bases match TRBD1. Per the germline V gene, CDR1 is LGHDT and CDR2 is YNNKEL (reference sequence). The V and J ends lost 4 bases and 8 bases, in that order; junction bases with no gene match: 6. There are 13 residues in the CDR3. CDR3 loop: CASSPRDRREAFF. In nucleotides, the CDR3 is TGTGCCAGCAGCCCCCGGGACAGGCGAGAAGCTTTCTTT.

The chain carries TRBV7-2 and TRBJ2-2; the match to TRBD2 covers 7 bases. V was clipped by 4 bases and J by 6 bases; unmatched bases: 8. The CDR3 is 15 amino acids. The germline CDR1 and CDR2 sequences are SGHTA and FQGNSA. CDR3 DNA: TGTGCCAGCAGCTACCCCCGGGGGAGGGCCGGGGAGCTGTTTTTT. Translation gives CASSYPRGRAGELFF.

This rearrangement joins TRBV27 to TRBJ2-2, with D perhaps matching TRBD2 (5 bases). This CDR3 spans 16 amino acids. V gave up 7 bases and J gave up 4 bases, with 19 bases separating them. Germline CDR1 and CDR2: MNHEY and SMNVEV (reference sequence). CDR3 in DNA: TGTGCCAGCAAGGAAGGAGATGAGGGAGTCACCGGGGAGCTGTTTTTT. Translated: CASKEGDEGVTGELFF.

V gene TRBV11-2 combines with J gene TRBJ2-5, with 8 bases identical to TRBD1. This CDR3 region has 15 residues. J gave up 5 bases and V 3 bases, and 8 bases lay outside the gene matches. The germline V gene encodes CDR1 SGHAT and CDR2 FQNNGV. Here the CDR3 reads CASSFGQGRLETQYF. The CDR3 DNA follows: TGTGCCAGCAGCTTCGGACAGGGACGGTTGGAGACCCAGTACTTC.

The chain has TRBV6-5 and TRBJ1-3; D remains ambiguous. Trimming took 0 bases from V and 3 from J, leaving 6 bases between them. The germline CDR1 and CDR2 sequences are MNHEY and SVGAGI. This CDR3 contains 14 residues. CDR3 in amino acids: CASSYSGFGNTIYF. As DNA, the CDR3 is TGTGCCAGCAGTTACTCAGGGTTTGGAAACACCATATATTTT.

The chain links TRBV7-6 to TRBJ2-7; 11 bases fit TRBD2. The V segment lost 1 base and the J segment 2 bases; nucleotides outside the gene matches: 7. Germline CDR1 SGHVS, CDR2 FNYEAQ. CDR3 length equals 17 residues. DNA of the CDR3: TGTGCCAGCAGCTTAGTCGGGACTAGCGGTAGGACCTACGAGCAGTACTTC. Encoded protein: CASSLVGTSGRTYEQYF.

The chain has TRBV7-9 and TRBJ2-3; D may be TRBD1 or TRBD2 (5 bases each). Germline V gene lookup returns CDR1 SEHNR and CDR2 FQNEAQ (reference sequence). This CDR3 spans 15 amino acids. V dropped 2 bases and J dropped 11 bases, with 20 bases sitting between them. This CDR3 reads CASSLFEPGQRGQYF. In DNA, the CDR3 is TGTGCCAGCAGCTTATTTGAGCCGGGGCAGAGGGGGCAGTATTTT.

A single count supports this clone. The chain combines TRBV7-9 with TRBJ2-3, with D possibly TRBD2 on 7 matching bases. The germline gives CDR1 SEHNR, CDR2 FQNEAQ (reference sequence). This CDR3 has 15 amino acids. The V gene lost 5 bases and the J gene lost 3 bases, with 15 bases spanning the gap. CDR3 loop: CASSVGGGPTDTQYF. For the CDR3, the DNA is TGTGCCAGCAGCGTTGGCGGGGGCCCGACAGATACGCAGTATTTT.

The chain links TRBV27 to TRBJ2-5; 7 bases fit TRBD1. V lost 6 bases to trimming and J lost 5 bases; unmatched junction nucleotides: 6. CDR3 length: 13 residues. Germline V gene lookup returns CDR1 MNHEY and CDR2 SMNVEV (reference sequence). CDR3 in amino acids: CASSPRQGETQYF. Written as DNA, the CDR3 is TGTGCCAGCAGCCCCAGACAGGGTGAGACCCAGTACTTC.

The rearrangement uses TRBV9 and TRBJ2-6; 12 nucleotides match TRBD2. With 4 bases clipped from V and 1 base from J, the junction kept 9 bases outside the gene matches. Germline loops: CDR1 SGDLS, CDR2 YYNGEE. The CDR3 consists of 19 residues. The CDR3 spells CASSPRLAGVRSGANVLTF. In nucleotides, the CDR3 is TGTGCCAGCAGCCCAAGACTAGCGGGAGTAAGATCTGGGGCCAACGTCCTGACTTTC.

The chain has TRBV27 and TRBJ2-1, with TRBD1 matching over 8 bases. Germline CDR1 and CDR2: MNHEY and SMNVEV (reference sequence). The trim removed 7 bases at V and 2 bases at J, leaving 10 bases unmatched. The CDR3 is made up of 16 amino acids. CDR3 protein: CASTPYGTGPYNEQFF. CDR3 sequence (DNA): TGTGCCAGCACCCCCTACGGGACAGGACCCTACAATGAGCAGTTCTTC.

This chain uses TRBV5-6 with TRBJ2-7; TRBD1 is a possible D gene (5 bases). Germline lookup yields CDR1 SGHDT and CDR2 YYEEEE. Trimming removed 1 base at V and 4 bases at J, with 12 bases between. This CDR3 has 14 residues. CDR3 in DNA: TGTGCCAGCAGCTTGCAGCGACAGCCTTACGAGCAGTACTTC. Protein: CASSLQRQPYEQYF.

The chain employs TRBV6-6 and TRBJ2-1; D gene unclear. V lost 0 bases and J 2 bases, leaving 5 bases between the germline ends. The CDR3 is 14 residues long. Germline loops: CDR1 MNHNY, CDR2 SVGAGI (reference sequence). CDR3: CASSYSMTYNEQFF. The CDR3 DNA is TGTGCCAGCAGTTACTCGATGACCTACAATGAGCAGTTCTTC.

A few counts support this clone. The chain combines TRBV2 with TRBJ1-5; D is possibly TRBD1 (5 bases). The germline V gene encodes CDR1 SNHLY and CDR2 FYNNEI. This CDR3 has 15 residues. Trimming took 5 bases from V and 3 from J, leaving 14 bases between them. The CDR3 nucleotides are TGTGCCAGCAGTCTCTCGAATGGGGCCAATCAGCCCCAGCATTTT. Translating gives CASSLSNGANQPQHF.

V gene TRBV29-1 combines with J gene TRBJ1-1; the D gene is possibly TRBD1 (5 bases). CDR3 length equals 10 residues. Germline values: CDR1 SQVTM, CDR2 ANQGSEA. Trimming shortened V by 6 bases and J by 8 bases, and 10 bases separated the two germline ends. In nucleotides, the CDR3 is TGCAGCGTAGGGACGGACGAAGCTTTCTTT. Protein sequence: CSVGTDEAFF.

This clone appeared a few times. The rearrangement links TRBV7-9 to TRBJ2-2; D is perhaps TRBD1 (6 bases). The CDR3 runs to 16 residues. V was cut by 4 bases and J by 5 bases, with 17 bases left in between. Germline assignment: CDR1 SEHNR and CDR2 FQNEAQ (reference sequence). CDR3 protein: CASSSGVQHHTGELFF. CDR3 DNA: TGTGCCAGCAGCTCAGGGGTGCAGCACCATACCGGGGAGCTGTTTTTT.

This clone showed up just once. This chain connects TRBV9 to TRBJ2-3; 7 bases are shared with TRBD2. The V segment lost 2 bases and the J segment 0 bases; nucleotides outside the gene matches: 12. The CDR3 consists of 18 residues. The V gene's germline CDR1 is SGDLS and CDR2 YYNGEE. CDR3 in amino acids: CASSVSGGLSLSTDTQYF. The CDR3 region has the DNA TGTGCCAGCAGCGTTTCGGGGGGACTTTCCCTTAGCACAGATACGCAGTATTTT. The full variable domain, completed using reference TRBV9 and TRBJ2-3, is DSGVTQTPKHLITATGQRVTLRCSPRSGDLSVYWYQQSLDQGLQFLIQYYNGEERAKGNILERFSAQQFPDLHSELNLSSLELGDSALYFCASSVSGGLSLSTDTQYFGPGTRLTVL.